These 13 T cell receptor beta chains were sequenced from one sample in a study of sequential checkpoint blockade in melanoma. The treatment here: randomized to nivolumab then ipilimumab (arm A) or the reverse (arm B). Only in-frame clones appear in the TCRdb table, and some are missing; sequencing was by immunoSEQ multiplex PCR. The table shows under 20,000 clones, with around four fifths occurring only once. The source material was CD8+ T cells sorted from blood (inferred from file names), sampled from a patient given nivolumab and ipilimumab in sequence. Receptors were obtained from a human donor with melanoma.

The V and J genes are TRBV6-5 and TRBJ2-1; TRBD2 aligns across 11 bases. CDR3 length equals 14 residues. Trimming cost V 6 bases and J 7 bases; bases outside gene matches: 5. Germline V CDR1 and CDR2: MNHEY, SVGAGI. The CDR3 DNA follows: TGTGCCAGCAGCTCGGGACTAGCGGTAAATGAGCAGTTCTTC. Amino acid sequence: CASSSGLAVNEQFF.

The chain links TRBV19 to TRBJ2-7; D is possibly TRBD1 (6 bases). The length of the CDR3 is 15 residues. V shed 1 base and J shed 3 bases, with 13 bases lying between them. The V gene's germline CDR1 is LNHDA and CDR2 SQIVND (reference sequence). The CDR3, as DNA: TGTGCCAGTAGTATAGTGGCAGGGGTGGACTACGAGCAGTACTTC. Translating it yields CASSIVAGVDYEQYF. Full variable domain (missing parts from reference TRBV19 and TRBJ2-7): DGGITQSPKYLFRKEGQNVTLSCEQNLNHDAMYWYRQDPGQGLRLIYYSQIVNDFQKGDIAEGYSVSREKKESFPLTVTSAQKNPTAFYLCASSIVAGVDYEQYFGPGTRLTVT.

This chain joins TRBV27 and TRBJ2-2; TRBD2 is a possible D gene (6 bases). V lost 4 bases and J 3 bases, leaving 15 bases between the germline ends. The CDR3 consists of 16 residues. Germline V gene lookup returns CDR1 MNHEY and CDR2 SMNVEV (reference sequence). In DNA form, the CDR3 reads TGTGCCAGCAGTTCAAACTCGGGGGATTACACCGGGGAGCTGTTTTTT. It specifies CASSSNSGDYTGELFF.

V usage is TRBV19 and J usage is TRBJ2-7; 8 bases align to TRBD2. V lost 7 bases, J lost 7 bases, and 12 bases stayed unmatched. This CDR3 has 14 residues. The germline gives CDR1 LNHDA, CDR2 SQIVND (reference sequence). CDR3 amino acids: CASTPRGGLNEQYF. The CDR3 DNA follows: TGTGCCAGTACGCCCCGGGGGGGACTCAATGAGCAGTACTTC.

The gene calls are TRBV18 and TRBJ1-1; the D gene is possibly TRBD1 (6 bases). The CDR3 contains 15 residues. The germline V gene has CDR1 KGHSH and CDR2 LQKENI. Trimming removed 2 bases from V and 4 bases from J, with 14 bases in between. The CDR3 DNA reads as TGTGCCAGCTCACCAGAGGGGGGGGGTACCACTGAAGCTTTCTTT. Its protein is CASSPEGGGTTEAFF.

This chain joins TRBV19 and TRBJ2-3, with 10 positions matching TRBD1. V dropped 0 bases and J dropped 4; count of bases not matched to a gene: 10. Germline lookup yields CDR1 LNHDA and CDR2 SQIVND (reference sequence). The CDR3 runs to 18 residues. Written as DNA, the CDR3 is TGTGCCAGTAGTATAGACCCTACCGGGACAGGGGAGGCAGATACGCAGTATTTT. Translating gives CASSIDPTGTGEADTQYF.

The CDR3 sequence is CASSIRTSAEQYF. Written as DNA, the CDR3 is TGTGCCAGTAGTATAAGGACTAGCGCCGAGCAGTACTTC. The chain has TRBV19 and TRBJ2-7, with 9 bases aligning to TRBD2. CDR1 LNHDA and CDR2 SQIVND come from the germline V gene (reference sequence). The V and J ends lost 2 bases and 6 bases, in that order; junction bases with no gene match: 2. CDR3 length: 13 amino acids.

The rearrangement links TRBV6-5 to TRBJ1-2; TRBD1 is a possible D gene (6 bases). Germline CDR1 is MNHEY and CDR2 is SVGAGI. The CDR3 has 11 residues. The V end was cut by 8 bases, the J end by 7 bases, with 11 bases between. DNA of the CDR3: TGTGCCAGCGGTACAGGGATTGGCTACACCTTC. It translates to CASGTGIGYTF.

Only a few counts were recorded for this clone. The chain links TRBV19 to TRBJ2-7, with D tentatively TRBD1 (5 bases). The CDR3 length is 13 residues. Trimming took 6 bases from V and 4 from J, leaving 13 bases between them. Germline lookup yields CDR1 LNHDA and CDR2 SQIVND (reference sequence). The CDR3 DNA reads TGTGCCAGTAGCCAGAAGACAGCATACGAGCAGTACTTC. Residues: CASSQKTAYEQYF.

The chain carries TRBV7-9 and TRBJ1-6, with 8 bases aligning to TRBD1. Germline V gene lookup returns CDR1 SEHNR and CDR2 FQNEAQ (reference sequence). The J segment lost 10 bases and the V segment lost 1 base, leaving 9 bases of the junction unmatched. The CDR3 spans 16 residues. As DNA, the CDR3 is TGTGCCAGCAGCTTAGGGGCCTGGACAGGGCACTCACCCCTCCACTTT. Its protein is CASSLGAWTGHSPLHF. Together with reference TRBV7-9 and TRBJ1-6, the CDR3 gives the full variable domain: DTGVSQNPRHKITKRGQNVTFRCDPISEHNRLYWYRQTLGQGPEFLTYFQNEAQLEKSRLLSDRFSAERPKGSFSTLEIQRTEQGDSAMYLCASSLGAWTGHSPLHFGNGTRLTVT.

V is TRBV28 and J is TRBJ1-4; 8 positions match TRBD1. Losses at the gene ends were 3 bases for V and 5 bases for J; bases not matched to a gene: 2. The length of the CDR3 is 14 residues. The germline V gene encodes CDR1 MDHEN and CDR2 SYDVKM. This chain's CDR3 is CASSLGQVNEKLFF. In DNA form, the CDR3 reads TGTGCCAGCAGTTTGGGACAGGTCAATGAAAAACTGTTTTTT.

The J gene is TRBJ1-5, the V gene TRBV2; D gene uncertain. CDR1 is SNHLY, CDR2 FYNNEI, per germline. V was trimmed by 1 base and J by 0 bases, leaving 16 bases between them. This CDR3 region has 18 residues. As DNA, the CDR3 is TGTGCCAGCAGTGAAGTCGTGAGGTCAACTTATAGCAATCAGCCCCAGCATTTT. Translating it yields CASSEVVRSTYSNQPQHF.

The table lists this clone with a count of one. The chain carries TRBV10-3 and TRBJ2-5; D is perhaps TRBD2 (6 bases). V lost 3 bases, J lost 0 bases, and 8 bases lay in between. From germline, CDR1 is ENHRY and CDR2 SYGVKD. The CDR3 runs 14 residues. This CDR3 reads CAISELAHQETQYF. CDR3 nucleotides: TGTGCCATCAGTGAACTAGCACACCAAGAGACCCAGTACTTC.